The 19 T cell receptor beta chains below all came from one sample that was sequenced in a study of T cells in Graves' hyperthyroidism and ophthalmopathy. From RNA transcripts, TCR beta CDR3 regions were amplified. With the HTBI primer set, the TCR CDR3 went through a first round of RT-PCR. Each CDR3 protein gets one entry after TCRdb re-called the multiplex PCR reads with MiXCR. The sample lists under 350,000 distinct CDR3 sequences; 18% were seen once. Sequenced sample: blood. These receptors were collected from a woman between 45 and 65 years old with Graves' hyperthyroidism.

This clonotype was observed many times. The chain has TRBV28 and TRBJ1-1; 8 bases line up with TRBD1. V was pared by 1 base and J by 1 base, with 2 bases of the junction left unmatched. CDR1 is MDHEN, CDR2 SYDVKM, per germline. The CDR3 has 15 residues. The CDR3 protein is CASSLLDRANTEAFF. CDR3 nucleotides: TGTGCCAGCAGTTTATTGGACAGGGCGAACACTGAAGCTTTCTTT.

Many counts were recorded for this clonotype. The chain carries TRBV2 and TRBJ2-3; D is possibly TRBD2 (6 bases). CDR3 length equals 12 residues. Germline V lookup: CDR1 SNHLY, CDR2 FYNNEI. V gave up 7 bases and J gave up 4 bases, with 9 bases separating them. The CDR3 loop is CASKLAADTQYF. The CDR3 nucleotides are TGTGCCAGCAAACTAGCCGCAGATACGCAGTATTTT.

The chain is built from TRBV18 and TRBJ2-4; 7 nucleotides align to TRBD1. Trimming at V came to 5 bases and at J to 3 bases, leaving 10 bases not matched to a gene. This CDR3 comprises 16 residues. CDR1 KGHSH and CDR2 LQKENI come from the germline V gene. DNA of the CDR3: TGTGCCAGCTCATTACAGGGGAGTTTTGTCAAAAACATTCAGTACTTC. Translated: CASSLQGSFVKNIQYF. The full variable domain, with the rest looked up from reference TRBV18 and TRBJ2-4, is NAGVMQNPRHLVRRRGQEARLRCSPMKGHSHVYWYRQLPEEGLKFMVYLQKENIIDESGMPKERFSAEFPKEGPSILRIQQVVRGDSAAYFCASSLQGSFVKNIQYFGAGTRLSVL.

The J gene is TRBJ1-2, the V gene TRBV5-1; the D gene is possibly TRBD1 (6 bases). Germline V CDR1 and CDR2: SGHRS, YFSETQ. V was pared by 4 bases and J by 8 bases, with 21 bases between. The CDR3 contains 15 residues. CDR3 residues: CASSPGAQGSWGYTF. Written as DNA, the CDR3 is TGCGCCAGCAGCCCGGGGGCGCAGGGGAGTTGGGGCTACACCTTC.

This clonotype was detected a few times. CDR3 protein: CASSQDYGGGTTDTQYF. As DNA, the CDR3 is TGCGCCAGCAGCCAAGATTATGGTGGGGGCACCACAGATACGCAGTATTTT. This sequence joins TRBV4-1 and TRBJ2-3; D may be TRBD1 (6 bases). V was cut by 0 bases and J by 2 bases, with 15 bases left in between. CDR3 length: 17 amino acids. Germline V gene sequence: CDR1 MGHRA, CDR2 YSYEKL.

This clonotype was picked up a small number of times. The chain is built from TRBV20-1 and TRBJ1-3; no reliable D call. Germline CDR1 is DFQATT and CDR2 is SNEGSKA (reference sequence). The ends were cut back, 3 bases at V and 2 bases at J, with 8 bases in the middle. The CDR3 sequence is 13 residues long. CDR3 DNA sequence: TGCAGTGCTAGTGAGGGAACTGGAAACACCATATATTTT. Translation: CSASEGTGNTIYF.

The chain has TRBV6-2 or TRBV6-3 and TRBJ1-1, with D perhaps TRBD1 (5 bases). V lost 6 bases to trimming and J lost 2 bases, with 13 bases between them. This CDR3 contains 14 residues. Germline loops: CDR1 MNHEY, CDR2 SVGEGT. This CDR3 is CASSYRQFNTEAFF. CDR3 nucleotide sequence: TGTGCCAGCAGCTACAGGCAATTTAACACTGAAGCTTTCTTT.

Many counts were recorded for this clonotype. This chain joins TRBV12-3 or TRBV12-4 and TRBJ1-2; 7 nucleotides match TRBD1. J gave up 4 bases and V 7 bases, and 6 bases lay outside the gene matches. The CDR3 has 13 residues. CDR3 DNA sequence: TGTGCCAGCACCGCGGACAGGAGCTATGGCTACACCTTC. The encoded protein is CASTADRSYGYTF.

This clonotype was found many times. The CDR3 protein is CASSLIVDTQYF. CDR3 nucleotides: TGTGCCAGCAGTTTAATTGTCGATACGCAGTATTTT. The chain uses TRBV28 and TRBJ2-3; D gene unclear. The V gene lost 2 bases and the J gene lost 6 bases, with 6 bases spanning the gap. This CDR3 spans 12 amino acids. Germline V gene lookup returns CDR1 MDHEN and CDR2 SYDVKM.

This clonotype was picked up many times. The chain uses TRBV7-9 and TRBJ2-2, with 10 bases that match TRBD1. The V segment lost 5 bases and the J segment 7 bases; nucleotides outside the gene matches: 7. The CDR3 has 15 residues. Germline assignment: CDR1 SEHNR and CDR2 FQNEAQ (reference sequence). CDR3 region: CASSKPGQGIGELFF. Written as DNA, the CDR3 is TGTGCCAGCAGCAAGCCGGGACAGGGGATCGGGGAGCTGTTTTTT.

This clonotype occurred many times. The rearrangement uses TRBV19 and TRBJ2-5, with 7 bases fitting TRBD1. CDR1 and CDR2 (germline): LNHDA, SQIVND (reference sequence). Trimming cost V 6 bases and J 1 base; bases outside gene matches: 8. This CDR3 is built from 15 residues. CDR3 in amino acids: CASSDHRQGQETQYF. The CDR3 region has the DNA TGTGCCAGTAGCGATCACCGACAGGGCCAAGAGACCCAGTACTTC.

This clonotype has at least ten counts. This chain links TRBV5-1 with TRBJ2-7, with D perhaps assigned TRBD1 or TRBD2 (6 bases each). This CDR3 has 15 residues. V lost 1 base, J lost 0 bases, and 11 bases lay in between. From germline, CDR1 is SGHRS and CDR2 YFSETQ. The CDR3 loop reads CASSLRGAISYEQYF. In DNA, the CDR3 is TGCGCCAGCAGCTTGAGGGGGGCTATCTCCTACGAGCAGTACTTC.

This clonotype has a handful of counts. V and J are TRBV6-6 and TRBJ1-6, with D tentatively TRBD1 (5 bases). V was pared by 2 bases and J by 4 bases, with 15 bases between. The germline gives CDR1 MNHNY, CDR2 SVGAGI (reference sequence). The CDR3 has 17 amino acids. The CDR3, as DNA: TGTGCCAGCAGTTACACACCGGGGGAGTGGTATAATTCACCCCTCCACTTT. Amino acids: CASSYTPGEWYNSPLHF.

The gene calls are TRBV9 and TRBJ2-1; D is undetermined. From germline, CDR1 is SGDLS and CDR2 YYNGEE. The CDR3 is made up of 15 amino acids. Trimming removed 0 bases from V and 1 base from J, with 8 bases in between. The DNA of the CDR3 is TGTGCCAGCAGCGTAGCTTCTCGGTCCTACAATGAGCAGTTCTTC. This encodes CASSVASRSYNEQFF.

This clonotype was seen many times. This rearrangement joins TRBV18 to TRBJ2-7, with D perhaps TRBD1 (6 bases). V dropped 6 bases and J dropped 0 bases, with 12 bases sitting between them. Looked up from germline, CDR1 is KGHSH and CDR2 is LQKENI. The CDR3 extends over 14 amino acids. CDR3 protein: CASSRTDSSYEQYF. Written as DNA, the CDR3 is TGTGCCAGCTCGCGGACGGACAGCTCCTACGAGCAGTACTTC. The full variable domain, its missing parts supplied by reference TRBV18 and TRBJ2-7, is NAGVMQNPRHLVRRRGQEARLRCSPMKGHSHVYWYRQLPEEGLKFMVYLQKENIIDESGMPKERFSAEFPKEGPSILRIQQVVRGDSAAYFCASSRTDSSYEQYFGPGTRLTVT.

As DNA, the CDR3 is TGCAGTGCTAGAGATTCCGGGACAGGGTTGGGTTCACCCCTCCACTTT. Protein sequence: CSARDSGTGLGSPLHF. The chain links TRBV20-1 to TRBJ1-6, with 9 bases identical to TRBD1. Looked up from germline, CDR1 is DFQATT and CDR2 is SNEGSKA (reference sequence). The trim removed 0 bases at V and 9 bases at J, leaving 9 bases unmatched. The CDR3 has 16 amino acids.

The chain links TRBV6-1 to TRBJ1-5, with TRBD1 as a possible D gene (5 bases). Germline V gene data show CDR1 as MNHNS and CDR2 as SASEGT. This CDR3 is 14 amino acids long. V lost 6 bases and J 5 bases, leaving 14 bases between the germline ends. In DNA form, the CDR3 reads TGTGCCAGCAGGTCACAGGAAAACGATCAGCCCCAGCATTTT. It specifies CASRSQENDQPQHF.

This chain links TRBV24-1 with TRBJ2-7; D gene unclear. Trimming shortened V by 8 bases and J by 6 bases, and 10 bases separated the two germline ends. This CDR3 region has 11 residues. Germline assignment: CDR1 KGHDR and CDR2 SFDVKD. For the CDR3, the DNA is TGTGCCACCACCCAACTGGGCGAGCAGTACTTC. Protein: CATTQLGEQYF.

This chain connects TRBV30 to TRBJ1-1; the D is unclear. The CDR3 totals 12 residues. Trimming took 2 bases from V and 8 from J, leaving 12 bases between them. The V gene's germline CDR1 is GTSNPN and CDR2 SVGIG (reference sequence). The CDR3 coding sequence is TGTGCCTGGAGTACCGAGGGATTGGAAGCTTTCTTT. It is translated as CAWSTEGLEAFF.